These T cell receptor beta chains were read from a single sample in a study of T cells after yellow fever vaccination. MiXCR, run by TCRdb on the 5' RACE reads, gives a single entry per CDR3 protein. Of tens of thousands of distinct CDR3 sequences listed, more than 5.5% are singletons. The specimen was CD8+ T cells sorted from PBMCs, collected 5 days after the first yellow fever vaccination. Every receptor here comes from a man between 18 and 29 years old who received the YFV17D yellow fever vaccine. Both conserved end residues are part of each CDR3. A D gene is named only where the DNA matches it firmly. For some rows the clone size is stated as once, few or many, or as a class when expanded; others skip it.

v_call	d_call	j_call	clone_size	cdr3_aa	cdr3_nt
TRBV29-1	.	TRBJ2-2	few	CSVPGGSGELFF	TGCAGCGTCCCGGGTGGCAGCGGGGAGCTGTTTTTT
TRBV12-3/TRBV12-4	.	TRBJ1-4	few	CASSFGGDEKLFF	TGTGCCAGCAGTTTTGGGGGGGATGAAAAACTGTTTTTT
TRBV7-9	.	TRBJ2-2	.	CASSTNFGGGTGELFF	TGTGCCAGCAGCACCAACTTCGGGGGAGGTACCGGGGAGCTGTTTTTT
TRBV5-1	.	TRBJ2-7	many	CASRSRPGSEQYF	TGCGCCAGCAGAAGTCGGCCTGGGAGCGAGCAGTACTTC
TRBV29-1	.	TRBJ2-3	few	CSVVWRGPKFITDTQYF	TGCAGCGTTGTCTGGCGGGGGCCGAAATTCATCACAGATACGCAGTATTTT
TRBV29-1	.	TRBJ2-1	many	CSVDGSGESSYNEQFF	TGCAGCGTTGATGGATCGGGGGAAAGCTCCTACAATGAGCAGTTCTTC
TRBV5-1	TRBD2	TRBJ2-3	many	CASSPLFSGVGADTQYF	TGCGCCAGCAGCCCTCTCTTTAGCGGGGTAGGCGCAGATACGCAGTATTTT
TRBV5-1	TRBD2	TRBJ2-7	many	CASSIGTSGSYEQYF	TGCGCCAGCAGCATCGGGACTAGCGGGTCCTACGAGCAGTACTTC
TRBV12-3/TRBV12-4	TRBD2	TRBJ2-1	few	CASSGLAGYNEQFF	TGTGCCAGCAGCGGACTAGCGGGTTACAATGAGCAGTTCTTC
TRBV5-5	.	TRBJ1-1	.	CASSPGQKYTEAFF	TGTGCCAGCAGCCCAGGACAGAAGTACACTGAAGCTTTCTTT
TRBV27	TRBD1	TRBJ2-5	many	CASSTTGDQETQYF	TGTGCCAGCAGCACCACAGGGGACCAAGAGACCCAGTACTTC
TRBV21-1	.	TRBJ2-2	few	CASSKEQGNTGELFF	TGTGCCAGCAGCAAAGAACAGGGAAACACCGGGGAGCTGTTTTTT
TRBV4-1	.	TRBJ1-3	few	CASSRTGNTIYF	TGCGCCAGCAGCCGTACTGGAAACACCATATATTTT